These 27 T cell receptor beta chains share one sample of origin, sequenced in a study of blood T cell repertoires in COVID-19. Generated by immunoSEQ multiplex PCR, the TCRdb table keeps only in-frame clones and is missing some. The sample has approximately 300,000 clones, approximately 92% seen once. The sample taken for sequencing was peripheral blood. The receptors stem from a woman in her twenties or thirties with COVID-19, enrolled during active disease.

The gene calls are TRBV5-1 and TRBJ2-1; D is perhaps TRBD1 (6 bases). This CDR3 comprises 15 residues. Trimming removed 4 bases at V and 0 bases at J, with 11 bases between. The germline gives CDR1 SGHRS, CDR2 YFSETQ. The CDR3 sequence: CASSPEGGSYNEQFF. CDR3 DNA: TGCGCCAGCAGCCCGGAAGGGGGCTCCTACAATGAGCAGTTCTTC.

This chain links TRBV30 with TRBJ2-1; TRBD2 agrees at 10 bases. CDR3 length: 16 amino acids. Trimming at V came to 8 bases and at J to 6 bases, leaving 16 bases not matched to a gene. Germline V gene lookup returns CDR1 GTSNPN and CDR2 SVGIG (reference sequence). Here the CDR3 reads CALGRASGRTSNEQFF. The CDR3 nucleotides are TGTGCCCTCGGACGGGCTAGCGGGAGAACTAGCAATGAGCAGTTCTTC.

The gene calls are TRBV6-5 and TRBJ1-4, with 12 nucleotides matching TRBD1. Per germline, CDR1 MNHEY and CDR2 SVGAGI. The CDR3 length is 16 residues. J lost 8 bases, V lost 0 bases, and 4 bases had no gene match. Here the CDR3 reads CASSYSGTGGGEKLFF. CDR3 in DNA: TGTGCCAGCAGTTACTCGGGGACAGGGGGCGGAGAAAAACTGTTTTTT.

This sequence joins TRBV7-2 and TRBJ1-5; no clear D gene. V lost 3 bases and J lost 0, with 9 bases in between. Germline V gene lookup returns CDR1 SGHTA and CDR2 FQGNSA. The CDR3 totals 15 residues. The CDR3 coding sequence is TGTGCCAGCAGCTTGCGGGTTAATAGCAATCAGCCCCAGCATTTT. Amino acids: CASSLRVNSNQPQHF.

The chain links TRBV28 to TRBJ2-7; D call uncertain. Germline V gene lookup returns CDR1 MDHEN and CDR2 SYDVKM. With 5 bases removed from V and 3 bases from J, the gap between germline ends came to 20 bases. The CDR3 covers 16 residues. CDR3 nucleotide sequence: TGTGCCAGCAGTACCGATACCGAGGCCCGTAACTACGAGCAGTACTTC. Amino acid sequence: CASSTDTEARNYEQYF.

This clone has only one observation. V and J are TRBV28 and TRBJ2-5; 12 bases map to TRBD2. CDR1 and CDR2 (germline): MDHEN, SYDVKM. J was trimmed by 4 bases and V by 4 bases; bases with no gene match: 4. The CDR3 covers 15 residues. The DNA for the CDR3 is TGTGCCAGCAGTTCCCTAGCGGGAGGGTTAGAGACCCAGTACTTC. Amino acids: CASSSLAGGLETQYF.

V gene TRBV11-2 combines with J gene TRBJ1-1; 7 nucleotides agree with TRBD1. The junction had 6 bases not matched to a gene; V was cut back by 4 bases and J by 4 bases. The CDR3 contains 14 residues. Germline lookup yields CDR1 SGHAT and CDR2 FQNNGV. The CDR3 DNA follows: TGTGCCAGCAGCTCCGACAGGGAAACCACTGAAGCTTTCTTT. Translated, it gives CASSSDRETTEAFF.

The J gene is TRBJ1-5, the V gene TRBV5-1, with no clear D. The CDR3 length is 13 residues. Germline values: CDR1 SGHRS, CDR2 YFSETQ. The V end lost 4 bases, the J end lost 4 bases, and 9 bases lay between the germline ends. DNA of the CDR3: TGCGCCAGCAGCACCGACATTAATCAGCCCCAGCATTTT. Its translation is CASSTDINQPQHF.

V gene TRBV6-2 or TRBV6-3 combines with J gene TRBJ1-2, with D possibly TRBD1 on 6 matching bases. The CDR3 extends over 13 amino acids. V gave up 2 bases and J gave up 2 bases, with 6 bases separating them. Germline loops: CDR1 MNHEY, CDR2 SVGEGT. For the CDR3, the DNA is TGTGCCAGCAGTTACGGACAGAACTATGGCTACACCTTC. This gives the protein CASSYGQNYGYTF.

Here the CDR3 DNA reads TGTGCCAGCAGCTCGACAGGGGTGAACACTGAAGCTTTCTTT. Protein product: CASSSTGVNTEAFF. The genes are TRBV7-2 and TRBJ1-1; 8 nucleotides line up with TRBD1. The junction had 1 base not matched to a gene; V was cut back by 4 bases and J by 0 bases. The CDR3 loop spans 14 amino acids. The germline gives CDR1 SGHTA, CDR2 FQGNSA.

The CDR3 sequence: CASRRGQETQYF. The DNA of the CDR3 is TGTGCCAGCAGGCGGGGCCAAGAGACCCAGTACTTC. This chain links TRBV28 with TRBJ2-5; D might be TRBD2 (6 bases). The CDR3 loop spans 12 amino acids. Trimming took off 6 bases at V and 1 base at J, with 6 bases between the two ends. CDR1 MDHEN and CDR2 SYDVKM come from the germline V gene.

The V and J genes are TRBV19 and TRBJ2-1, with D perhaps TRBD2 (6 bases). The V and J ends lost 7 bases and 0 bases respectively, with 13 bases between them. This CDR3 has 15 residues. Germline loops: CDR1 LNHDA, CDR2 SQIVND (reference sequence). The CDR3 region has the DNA TGTGCCAGTACTGGGGGGAGGCTCTCCTACAATGAGCAGTTCTTC. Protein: CASTGGRLSYNEQFF.

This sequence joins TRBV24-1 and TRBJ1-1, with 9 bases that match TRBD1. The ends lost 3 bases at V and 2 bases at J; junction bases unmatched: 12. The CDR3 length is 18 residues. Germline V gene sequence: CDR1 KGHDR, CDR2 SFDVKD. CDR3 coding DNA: TGTGCCACCAGTGATCCTCGGGACAGGGTTGGAGACAACACTGAAGCTTTCTTT. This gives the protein CATSDPRDRVGDNTEAFF.

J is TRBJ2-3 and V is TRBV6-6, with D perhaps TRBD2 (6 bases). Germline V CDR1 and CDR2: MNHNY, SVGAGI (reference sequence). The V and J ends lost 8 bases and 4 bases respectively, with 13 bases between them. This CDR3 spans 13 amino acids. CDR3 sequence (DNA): TGTGCCAGCTGGGGCAGGAGGGCAGATACGCAGTATTTT. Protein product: CASWGRRADTQYF.

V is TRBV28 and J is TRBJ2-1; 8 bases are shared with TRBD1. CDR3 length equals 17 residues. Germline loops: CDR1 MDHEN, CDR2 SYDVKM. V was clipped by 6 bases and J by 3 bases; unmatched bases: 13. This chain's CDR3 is CASRNQPTRGLYNEQFF. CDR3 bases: TGTGCCAGCAGAAATCAACCCACCAGGGGGCTCTACAATGAGCAGTTCTTC.

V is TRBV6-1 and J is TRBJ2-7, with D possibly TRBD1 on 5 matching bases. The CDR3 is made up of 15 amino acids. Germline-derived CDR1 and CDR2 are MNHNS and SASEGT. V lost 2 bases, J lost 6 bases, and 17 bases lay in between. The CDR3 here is CASSEYGAGSAEQYF. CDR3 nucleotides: TGTGCCAGCAGTGAATATGGGGCTGGATCCGCCGAGCAGTACTTC.

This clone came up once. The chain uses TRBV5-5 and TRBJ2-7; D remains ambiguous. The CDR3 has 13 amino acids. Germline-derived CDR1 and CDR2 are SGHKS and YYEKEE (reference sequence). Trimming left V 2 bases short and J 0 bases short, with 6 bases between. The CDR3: CASSFPSSYEQYF. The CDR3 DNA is TGTGCCAGCAGCTTCCCGAGCTCCTACGAGCAGTACTTC.

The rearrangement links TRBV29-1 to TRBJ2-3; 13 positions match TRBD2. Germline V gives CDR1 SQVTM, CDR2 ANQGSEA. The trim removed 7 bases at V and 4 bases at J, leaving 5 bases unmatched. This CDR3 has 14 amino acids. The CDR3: CSGGLAGAPDTQYF. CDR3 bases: TGCAGCGGTGGACTAGCGGGAGCCCCAGATACGCAGTATTTT.

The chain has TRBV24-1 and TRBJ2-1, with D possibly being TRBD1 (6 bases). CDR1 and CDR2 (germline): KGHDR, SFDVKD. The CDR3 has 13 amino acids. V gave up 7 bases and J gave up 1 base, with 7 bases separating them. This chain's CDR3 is CATSQGSYNEQFF. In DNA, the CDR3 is TGTGCCACCAGCCAGGGGTCCTACAATGAGCAGTTCTTC.

The CDR3 spells CASSLLGTWGNQPQHF. Here the CDR3 DNA reads TGTGCCAGCAGTTTACTCGGGACTTGGGGCAATCAGCCCCAGCATTTT. The chain joins TRBV27 to TRBJ1-5; possible D gene TRBD1, 5 bases. Trimming left V 2 bases short and J 2 bases short, with 13 bases between. CDR3 length equals 16 residues. CDR1 is MNHEY, CDR2 SMNVEV, per germline (reference sequence).

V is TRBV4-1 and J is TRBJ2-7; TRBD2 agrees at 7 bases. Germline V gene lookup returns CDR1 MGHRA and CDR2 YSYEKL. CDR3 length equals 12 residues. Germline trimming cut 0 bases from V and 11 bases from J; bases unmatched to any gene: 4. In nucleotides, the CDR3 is TGCGCCAGCAGCCAAGATGGGGGGGATGAGTACTTC. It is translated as CASSQDGGDEYF.

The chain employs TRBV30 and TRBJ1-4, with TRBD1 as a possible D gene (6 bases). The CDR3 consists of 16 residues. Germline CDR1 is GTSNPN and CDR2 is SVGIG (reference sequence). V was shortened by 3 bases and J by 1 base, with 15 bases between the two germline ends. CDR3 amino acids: CAWRSGAPITNEKLFF. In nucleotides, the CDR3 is TGTGCCTGGAGATCAGGGGCCCCAATAACTAATGAAAAACTGTTTTTT.

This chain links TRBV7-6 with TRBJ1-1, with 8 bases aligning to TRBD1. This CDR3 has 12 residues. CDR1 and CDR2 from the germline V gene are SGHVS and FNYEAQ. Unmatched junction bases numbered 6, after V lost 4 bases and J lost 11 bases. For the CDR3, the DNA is TGTGCCAGCAGCTCGAGGACAGGGACGGCTTTCTTT. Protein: CASSSRTGTAFF.

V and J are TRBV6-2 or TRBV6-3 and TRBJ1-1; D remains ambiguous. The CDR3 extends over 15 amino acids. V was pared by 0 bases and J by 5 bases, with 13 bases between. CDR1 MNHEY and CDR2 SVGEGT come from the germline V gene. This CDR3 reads CASSYSATTGTEAFF. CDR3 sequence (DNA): TGTGCCAGCAGTTACTCCGCGACGACGGGGACTGAAGCTTTCTTT.

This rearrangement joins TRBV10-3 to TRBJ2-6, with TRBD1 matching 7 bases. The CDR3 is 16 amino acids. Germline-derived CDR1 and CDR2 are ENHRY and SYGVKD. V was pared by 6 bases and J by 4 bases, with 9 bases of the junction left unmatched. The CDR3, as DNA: TGTGCCATCAGACAGGACAGGACCCCAGGGGCCAACGTCCTGACTTTC. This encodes CAIRQDRTPGANVLTF.

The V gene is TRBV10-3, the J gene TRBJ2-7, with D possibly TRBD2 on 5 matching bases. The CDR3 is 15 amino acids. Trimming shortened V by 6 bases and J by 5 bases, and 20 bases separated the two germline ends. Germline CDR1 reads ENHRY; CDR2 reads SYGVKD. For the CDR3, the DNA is TGTGCCATCAGCCCGAGGGCTGGAGGTAGCAACGAGCAGTACTTC. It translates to CAISPRAGGSNEQYF.

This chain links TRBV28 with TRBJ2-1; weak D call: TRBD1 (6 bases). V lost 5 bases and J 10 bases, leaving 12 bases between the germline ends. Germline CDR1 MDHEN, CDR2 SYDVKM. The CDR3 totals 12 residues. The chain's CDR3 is CASSLLRGEQFF. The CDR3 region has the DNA TGTGCCAGCAGTCTACTGAGGGGGGAGCAGTTCTTC.